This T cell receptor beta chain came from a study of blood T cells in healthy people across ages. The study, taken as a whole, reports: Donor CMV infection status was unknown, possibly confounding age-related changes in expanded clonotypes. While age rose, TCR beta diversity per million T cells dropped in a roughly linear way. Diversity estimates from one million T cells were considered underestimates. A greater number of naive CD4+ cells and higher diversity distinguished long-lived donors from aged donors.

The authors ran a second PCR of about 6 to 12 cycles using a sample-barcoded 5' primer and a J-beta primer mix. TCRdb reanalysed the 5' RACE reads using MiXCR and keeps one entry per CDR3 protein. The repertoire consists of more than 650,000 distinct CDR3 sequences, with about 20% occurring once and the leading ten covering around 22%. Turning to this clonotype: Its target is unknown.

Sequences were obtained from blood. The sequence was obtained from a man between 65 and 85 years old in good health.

CDR3 sequence reads: CSARDQWDSYTGELFF. Written as DNA, the CDR3 is TGCAGTGCTAGAGATCAGTGGGACAGTTACACCGGGGAGCTGTTTTTT. This chain joins TRBV20-1 and TRBJ2-2; 7 bases line up with TRBD1. The CDR3 spans 16 residues. Per germline, CDR1 DFQATT and CDR2 SNEGSKA (reference sequence). V gave up 0 bases and J gave up 3 bases; unmatched junction bases: 7.